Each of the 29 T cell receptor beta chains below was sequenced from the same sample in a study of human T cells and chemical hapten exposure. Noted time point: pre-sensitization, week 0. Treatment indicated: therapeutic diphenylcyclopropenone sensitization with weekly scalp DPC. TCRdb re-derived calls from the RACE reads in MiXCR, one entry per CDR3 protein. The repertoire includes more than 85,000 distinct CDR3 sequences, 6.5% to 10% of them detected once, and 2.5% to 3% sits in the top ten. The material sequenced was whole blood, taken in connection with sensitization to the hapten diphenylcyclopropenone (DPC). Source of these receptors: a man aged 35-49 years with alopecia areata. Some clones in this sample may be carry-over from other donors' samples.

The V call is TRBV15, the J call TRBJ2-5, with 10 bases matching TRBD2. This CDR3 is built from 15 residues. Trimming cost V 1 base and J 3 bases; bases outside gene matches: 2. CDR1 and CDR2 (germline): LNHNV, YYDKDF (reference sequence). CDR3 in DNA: TGTGCCACCAGCAGAGTGGGGACTAGCGAAGAGACCCAGTACTTC. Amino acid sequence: CATSRVGTSEETQYF. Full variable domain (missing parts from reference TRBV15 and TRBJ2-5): DAMVIQNPRYQVTQFGKPVTLSCSQTLNHNVMYWYQQKSSQAPKLLFHYYDKDFNNEADTPDNFQSRRPNTSFCFLDIRSPGLGDTAMYLCATSRVGTSEETQYFGPGTRLLVL.

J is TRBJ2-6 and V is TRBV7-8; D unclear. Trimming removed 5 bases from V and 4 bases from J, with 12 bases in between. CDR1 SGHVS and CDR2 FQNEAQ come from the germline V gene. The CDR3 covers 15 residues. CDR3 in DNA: TGTGCCAGCAGCCCCACCAGGTCGGGGGCCAACGTCCTGACTTTC. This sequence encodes CASSPTRSGANVLTF.

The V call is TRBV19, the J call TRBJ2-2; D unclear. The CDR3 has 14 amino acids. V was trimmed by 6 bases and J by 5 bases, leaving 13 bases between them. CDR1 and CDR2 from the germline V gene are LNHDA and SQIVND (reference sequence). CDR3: CASRRSEMTGELFF. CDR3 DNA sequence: TGTGCCAGTAGAAGGTCTGAGATGACCGGGGAGCTGTTTTTT.

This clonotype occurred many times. The DNA of the CDR3 is TGTGCCAGCAGTTTGAACGGGAATCAGCCCCAGCATTTT. This encodes CASSLNGNQPQHF. The gene calls are TRBV27 and TRBJ1-5; the D is unclear. The V gene lost 3 bases and the J gene lost 4 bases, with 7 bases spanning the gap. CDR3 length equals 13 residues. Germline V gene data show CDR1 as MNHEY and CDR2 as SMNVEV (reference sequence).

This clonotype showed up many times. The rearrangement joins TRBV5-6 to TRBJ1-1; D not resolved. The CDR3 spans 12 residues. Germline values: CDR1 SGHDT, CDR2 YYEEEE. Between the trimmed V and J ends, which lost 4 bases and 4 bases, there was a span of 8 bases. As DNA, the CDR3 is TGTGCCAGCAGCGCCGTCGTCACTGAAGCTTTCTTT. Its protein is CASSAVVTEAFF.

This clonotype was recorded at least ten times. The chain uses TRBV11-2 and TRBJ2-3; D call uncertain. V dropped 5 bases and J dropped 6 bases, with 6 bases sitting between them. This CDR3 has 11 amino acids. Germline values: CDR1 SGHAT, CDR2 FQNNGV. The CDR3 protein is CASSELDTQYF. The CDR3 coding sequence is TGTGCCAGCAGCGAACTGGATACGCAGTATTTT. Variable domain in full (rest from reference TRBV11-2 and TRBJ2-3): EAGVAQSPRYKIIEKRQSVAFWCNPISGHATLYWYQQILGQGPKLLIQFQNNGVVDDSQLPKDRFSAERLKGVDSTLKIQPAKLEDSAVYLCASSELDTQYFGPGTRLTVL.

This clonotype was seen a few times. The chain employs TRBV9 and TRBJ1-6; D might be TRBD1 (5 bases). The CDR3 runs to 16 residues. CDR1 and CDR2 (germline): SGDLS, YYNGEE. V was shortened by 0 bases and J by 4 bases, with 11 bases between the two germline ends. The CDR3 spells CASSVDPAGYNSPLHF. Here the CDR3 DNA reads TGTGCCAGCAGCGTAGATCCGGCAGGGTATAATTCACCCCTCCACTTT.

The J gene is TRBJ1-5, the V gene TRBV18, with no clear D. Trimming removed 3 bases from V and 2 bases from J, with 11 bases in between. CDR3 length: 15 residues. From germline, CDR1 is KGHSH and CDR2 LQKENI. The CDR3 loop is CASSPVKGGNQPQHF. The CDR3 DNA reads TGTGCCAGCTCACCCGTCAAGGGTGGCAATCAGCCCCAGCATTTT.

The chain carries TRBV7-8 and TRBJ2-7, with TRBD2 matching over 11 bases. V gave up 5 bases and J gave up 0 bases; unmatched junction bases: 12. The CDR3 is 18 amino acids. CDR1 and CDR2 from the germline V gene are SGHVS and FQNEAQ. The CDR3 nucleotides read TGTGCCAGCAGCCCGAATCTAGCGGGAGGCCTACTCTCCTACGAGCAGTACTTC. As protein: CASSPNLAGGLLSYEQYF.

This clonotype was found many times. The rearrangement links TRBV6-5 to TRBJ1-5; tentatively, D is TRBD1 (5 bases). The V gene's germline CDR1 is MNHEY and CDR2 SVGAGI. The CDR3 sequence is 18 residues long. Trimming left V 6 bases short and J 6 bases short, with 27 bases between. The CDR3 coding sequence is TGTGCCAGCAGCTATGTTACGCCGCAGGGAGGGTCAACTCAGCCCCAGCATTTT. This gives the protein CASSYVTPQGGSTQPQHF.

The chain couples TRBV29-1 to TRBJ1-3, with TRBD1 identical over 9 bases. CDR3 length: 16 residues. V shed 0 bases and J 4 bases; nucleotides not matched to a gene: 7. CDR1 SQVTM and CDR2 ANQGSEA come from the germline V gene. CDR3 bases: TGCAGCGTTGAAGATCCCAGGACAGGGGCCGGAAACACCATATATTTT. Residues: CSVEDPRTGAGNTIYF.

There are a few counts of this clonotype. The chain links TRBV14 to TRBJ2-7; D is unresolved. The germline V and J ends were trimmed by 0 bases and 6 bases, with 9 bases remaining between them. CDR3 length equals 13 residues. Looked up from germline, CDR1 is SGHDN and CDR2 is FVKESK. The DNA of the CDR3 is TGTGCCAGCAGCCAAGATCTTGGCGGCGAGCAGTACTTC. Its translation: CASSQDLGGEQYF.

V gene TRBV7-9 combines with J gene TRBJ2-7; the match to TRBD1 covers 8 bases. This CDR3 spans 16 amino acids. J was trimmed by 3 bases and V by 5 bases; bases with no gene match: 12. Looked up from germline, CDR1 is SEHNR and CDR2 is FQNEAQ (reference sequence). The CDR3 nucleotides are TGTGCCAGCAGCCACGTTGCGGGCAGGGGGCACTACGAGCAGTACTTC. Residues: CASSHVAGRGHYEQYF.

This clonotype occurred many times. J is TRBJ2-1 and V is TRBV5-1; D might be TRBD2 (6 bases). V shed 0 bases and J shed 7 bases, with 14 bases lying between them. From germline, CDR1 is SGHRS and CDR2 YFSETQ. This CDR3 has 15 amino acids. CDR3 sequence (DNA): TGCGCCAGCAGCTTGGCACAGGAGGGGAGAAATGAGCAGTTCTTC. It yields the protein CASSLAQEGRNEQFF.

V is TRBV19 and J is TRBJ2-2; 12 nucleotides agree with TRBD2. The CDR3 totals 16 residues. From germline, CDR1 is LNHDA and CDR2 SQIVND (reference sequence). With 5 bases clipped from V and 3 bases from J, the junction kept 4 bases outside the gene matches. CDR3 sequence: CASSPRLAGDTGELFF. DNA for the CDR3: TGTGCCAGTAGTCCCAGACTAGCGGGAGACACCGGGGAGCTGTTTTTT.

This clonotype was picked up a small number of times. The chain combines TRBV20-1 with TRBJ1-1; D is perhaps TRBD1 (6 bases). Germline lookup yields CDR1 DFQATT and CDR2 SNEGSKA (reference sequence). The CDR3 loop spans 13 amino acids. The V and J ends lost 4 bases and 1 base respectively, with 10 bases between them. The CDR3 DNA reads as TGCAGTGCTATAGGGGGACAGAACACTGAAGCTTTCTTT. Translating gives CSAIGGQNTEAFF.

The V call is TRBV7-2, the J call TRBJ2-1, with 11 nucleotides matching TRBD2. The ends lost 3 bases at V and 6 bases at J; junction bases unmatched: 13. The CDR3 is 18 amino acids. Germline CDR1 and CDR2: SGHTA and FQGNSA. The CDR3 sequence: CASSFLRGTSGGSNEQFF. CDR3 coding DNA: TGTGCCAGCAGCTTCCTTAGGGGGACTAGCGGAGGGAGCAATGAGCAGTTCTTC.

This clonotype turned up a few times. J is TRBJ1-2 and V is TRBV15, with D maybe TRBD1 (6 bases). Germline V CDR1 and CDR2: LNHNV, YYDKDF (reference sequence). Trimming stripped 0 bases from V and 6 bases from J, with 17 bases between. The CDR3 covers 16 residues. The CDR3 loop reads CATSRDPIQGHDGYTF. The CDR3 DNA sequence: TGTGCCACCAGCAGAGACCCCATACAGGGTCATGATGGCTACACCTTC. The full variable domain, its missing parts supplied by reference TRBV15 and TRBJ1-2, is DAMVIQNPRYQVTQFGKPVTLSCSQTLNHNVMYWYQQKSSQAPKLLFHYYDKDFNNEADTPDNFQSRRPNTSFCFLDIRSPGLGDTAMYLCATSRDPIQGHDGYTFGSGTRLTVV.

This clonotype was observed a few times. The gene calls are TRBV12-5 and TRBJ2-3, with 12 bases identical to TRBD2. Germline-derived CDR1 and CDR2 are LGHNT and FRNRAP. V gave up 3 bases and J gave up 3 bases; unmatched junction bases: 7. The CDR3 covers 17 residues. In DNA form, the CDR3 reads TGTGCTAGTGGTTTTTTTCCACTAGCGGGAGGTACAGATACGCAGTATTTT. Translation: CASGFFPLAGGTDTQYF.

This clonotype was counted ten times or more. CDR3 amino acids: CSARGVVGLVVPDSEQYF. The CDR3 nucleotides read TGCAGTGCTAGAGGTGTAGTGGGCCTGGTAGTGCCGGATTCCGAGCAGTACTTC. The chain combines TRBV20-1 with TRBJ2-7; D ambiguous. Germline V gene sequence: CDR1 DFQATT, CDR2 SNEGSKA (reference sequence). With 1 base removed from V and 6 bases from J, the gap between germline ends came to 28 bases. This CDR3 is built from 18 residues.

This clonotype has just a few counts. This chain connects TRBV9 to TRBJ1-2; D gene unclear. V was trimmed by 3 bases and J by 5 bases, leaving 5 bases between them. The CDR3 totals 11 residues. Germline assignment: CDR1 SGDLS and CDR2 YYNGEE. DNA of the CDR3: TGTGCCAGCAGCGCACAATATGGCTACACCTTC. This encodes CASSAQYGYTF.

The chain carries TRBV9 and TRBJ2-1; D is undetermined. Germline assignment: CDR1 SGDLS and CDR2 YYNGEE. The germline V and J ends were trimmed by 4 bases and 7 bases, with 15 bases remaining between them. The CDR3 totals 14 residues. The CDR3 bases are TGTGCCAGCAGCCCCCGTCTGGTCGGTAATGAGCAGTTCTTC. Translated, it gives CASSPRLVGNEQFF.

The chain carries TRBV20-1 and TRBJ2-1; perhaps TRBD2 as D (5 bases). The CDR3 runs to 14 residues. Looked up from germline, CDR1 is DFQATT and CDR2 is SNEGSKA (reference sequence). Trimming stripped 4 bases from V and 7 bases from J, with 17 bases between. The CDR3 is CSANPRVGINEQFF. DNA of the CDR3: TGCAGTGCTAACCCGCGGGTCGGGATAAATGAGCAGTTCTTC.

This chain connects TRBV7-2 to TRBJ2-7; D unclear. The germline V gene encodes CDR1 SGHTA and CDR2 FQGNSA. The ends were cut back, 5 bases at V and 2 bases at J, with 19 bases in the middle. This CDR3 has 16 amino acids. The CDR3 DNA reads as TGTGCCAGCAGCCCTCCCCGTCTAGTACGAACCTACGAGCAGTACTTC. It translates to CASSPPRLVRTYEQYF. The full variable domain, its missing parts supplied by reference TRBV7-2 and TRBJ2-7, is GAGVSQSPSNKVTEKGKDVELRCDPISGHTALYWYRQSLGQGLEFLIYFQGNSAPDKSGLPSDRFSAERTGGSVSTLTIQRTQQEDSAVYLCASSPPRLVRTYEQYFGPGTRLTVT.

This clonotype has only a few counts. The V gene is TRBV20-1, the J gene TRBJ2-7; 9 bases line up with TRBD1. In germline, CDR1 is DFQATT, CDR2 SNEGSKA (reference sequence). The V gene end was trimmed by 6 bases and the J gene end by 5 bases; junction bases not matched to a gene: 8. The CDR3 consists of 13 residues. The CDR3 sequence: CSASYRGRDEQYF. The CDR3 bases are TGCAGTGCATCTTACAGGGGGCGCGACGAGCAGTACTTC.

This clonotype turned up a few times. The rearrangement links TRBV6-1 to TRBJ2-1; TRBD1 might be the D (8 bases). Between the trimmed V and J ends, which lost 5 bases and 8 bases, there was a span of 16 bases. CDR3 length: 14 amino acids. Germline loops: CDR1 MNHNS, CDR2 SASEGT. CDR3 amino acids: CASSFGQGGDEQFF. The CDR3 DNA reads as TGTGCCAGCAGTTTTGGACAGGGAGGGGATGAGCAGTTCTTC.

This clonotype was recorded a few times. The CDR3 region is CASSNGNSPQETQYF. The CDR3 DNA is TGTGCCAGCAGCAACGGTAACAGCCCCCAAGAGACCCAGTACTTC. This chain links TRBV21-1 with TRBJ2-5. TRBV21-1 is a listed pseudogene. The CDR3 contains 15 residues.

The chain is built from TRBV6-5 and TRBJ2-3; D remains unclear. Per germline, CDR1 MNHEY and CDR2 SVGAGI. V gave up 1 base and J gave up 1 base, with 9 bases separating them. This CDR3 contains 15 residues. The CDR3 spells CASSYLGVRTDTQYF. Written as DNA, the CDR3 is TGTGCCAGCAGTTACTTGGGCGTTCGCACAGATACGCAGTATTTT.

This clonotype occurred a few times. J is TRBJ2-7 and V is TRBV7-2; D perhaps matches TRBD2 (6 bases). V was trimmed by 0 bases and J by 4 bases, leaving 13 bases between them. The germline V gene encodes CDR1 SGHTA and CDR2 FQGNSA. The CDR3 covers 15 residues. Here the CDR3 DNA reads TGTGCCAGCAGCTTAGCCGGAGGGCCCCCTTACGAGCAGTACTTC. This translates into CASSLAGGPPYEQYF.